This T cell receptor beta chain is drawn from a study of T-cell memory formation after mild COVID-19. General observations from the study: A second wave expanding day 15 to 37 was CD4+-biased; contracting clones were balanced. Mainly CM and EM harbored the contracting CD4+ clones; mainly EMRA harbored the CD8+ ones. Cross-reactive memory seemingly joined, as some responding clones were found in pre-infection memory.

5'RACE primed from the constant segment yielded TCR alpha and TCR beta cDNA libraries bearing sample barcodes and UMIs. TCRdb ran MiXCR on the 5' RACE reads and lists one entry per CDR3 protein. The table shows roughly 410,000 distinct CDR3 sequences, with 24% occurring only once. In the case of this clonotype: Its antigen is unidentified.

CDR3 length: 15 amino acids. CDR1 is SNHLY and CDR2 is FYNNEI in the germline V gene. The V segment lost 8 bases and the J segment 2 bases; nucleotides outside the gene matches: 7. This sequence originates from an adult woman who had mild COVID-19 (a few samples of this study predate the infection). Cell type and time point are not known. The sequenced material came from PBMCs or a T cell subset sorted from them (not recorded which). The gene calls are TRBV2 and TRBJ2-3; 10 bases match TRBD2. The CDR3 nucleotides read TGTGCCAGCCGAGAGCGGGGGGGTATCACAGATACGCAGTATTTT. Amino acid sequence: CASRERGGITDTQYF.